Shown below are 22 T cell receptor beta chains from a single sample sequenced in a study of radiotherapy plus CTLA-4 blockade in lung cancer. TCRdb keeps only in-frame clones here, not all; method: immunoSEQ multiplex PCR. The repertoire consists of around 70,000 clones, with roughly four fifths occurring once and the leading ten covering approximately 15%. The starting material was peripheral blood, obtained from a patient treated with radiotherapy plus ipilimumab. The receptors shown here come from a human donor with non-small cell lung cancer whose response to radiotherapy plus ipilimumab could not be evaluated. Some clones in this sample may be carry-over from other donors' samples.

The chain has TRBV5-1 and TRBJ1-1; TRBD1 agrees at 7 bases. This CDR3 contains 14 residues. Germline-derived CDR1 and CDR2 are SGHRS and YFSETQ. V trimming: 4 bases; J trimming: 1 base; junction bases outside the gene matches: 4. The CDR3 spells CASSKRQGNTEAFF. The CDR3 nucleotides read TGCGCCAGCAGCAAACGACAGGGGAACACTGAAGCTTTCTTT.

The chain couples TRBV9 to TRBJ1-6; D may be TRBD1 (5 bases). Trimming cost V 3 bases and J 7 bases, with 17 bases left between them. The germline CDR1 and CDR2 sequences are SGDLS and YYNGEE. The CDR3 is 16 residues long. The CDR3 sequence is CASSGGGAGGNSPLHF. The CDR3 bases are TGTGCCAGCAGCGGGGGAGGGGCAGGAGGGAATTCACCCCTCCACTTT.

The CDR3 spells CASSLQGGPQHF. CDR3 nucleotide sequence: TGTGCCAGCAGCTTACAGGGAGGGCCCCAGCATTTT. This chain links TRBV7-2 with TRBJ1-5; perhaps TRBD1 as D (5 bases). Trimming pared 2 bases from V and 9 bases from J, leaving 8 bases between. CDR3 length: 12 residues. CDR1 is SGHTA, CDR2 FQGNSA, per germline.

The chain employs TRBV6-6 and TRBJ2-1; TRBD2 matches at 10 bases. Per the germline V gene, CDR1 is MNHNY and CDR2 is SVGAGI (reference sequence). V lost 8 bases to trimming and J lost 6 bases; unmatched junction nucleotides: 10. The CDR3 spans 15 residues. CDR3 residues: CASCLASGGGNEQFF. CDR3 sequence (DNA): TGTGCCAGCTGCCTAGCCAGCGGGGGGGGCAATGAGCAGTTCTTC.

The rearrangement uses TRBV5-1 and TRBJ2-7, with 9 bases that match TRBD1. The CDR3 has 15 residues. The germline CDR1 and CDR2 sequences are SGHRS and YFSETQ. V shed 4 bases, J shed 3 bases, and the junction held 8 bases outside the gene matches. CDR3 coding DNA: TGCGCCAGCAGCCCCGGGGGGACAGGGCTCTACGAGCAGTACTTC. Translating it yields CASSPGGTGLYEQYF.

The rearrangement uses TRBV19 and TRBJ1-5; D possibly corresponds to TRBD1 (5 bases). This CDR3 is 13 amino acids long. Germline V gene lookup returns CDR1 LNHDA and CDR2 SQIVND (reference sequence). V dropped 6 bases and J dropped 5 bases, with 11 bases sitting between them. As DNA, the CDR3 is TGTGCCAGTAGGGGGCAGTACCATCAGCCCCAGCATTTT. As protein: CASRGQYHQPQHF.

This chain uses TRBV28 with TRBJ1-6; 8 bases are shared with TRBD1. In germline, CDR1 is MDHEN, CDR2 SYDVKM. This CDR3 has 15 amino acids. V lost 2 bases to trimming and J lost 9 bases; unmatched junction nucleotides: 6. The CDR3 DNA sequence: TGTGCCAGCAGTTTAGGGACAGGCCGTAGTTCACCCCTCCACTTT. Its protein is CASSLGTGRSSPLHF.

J is TRBJ2-7 and V is TRBV15, with TRBD1 matching 11 bases. J was trimmed by 3 bases and V by 5 bases; bases with no gene match: 6. This CDR3 spans 15 amino acids. CDR1 is LNHNV and CDR2 is YYDKDF in the germline V gene (reference sequence). DNA for the CDR3: TGTGCCACCAGCGGAGGACAGGGGGCGGGCTACGAGCAGTACTTC. Translation gives CATSGGQGAGYEQYF.

The V call is TRBV6-1, the J call TRBJ1-5; 8 nucleotides match TRBD1. There are 15 residues in the CDR3. V shed 7 bases, J shed 1 base, and the junction held 6 bases outside the gene matches. Germline V lookup: CDR1 MNHNS, CDR2 SASEGT. CDR3 DNA: TGTGCCAGCATTCAGGACAGGGCGAGCAATCAGCCCCAGCATTTT. It is translated as CASIQDRASNQPQHF.

This chain's CDR3 is CASSPTGGAVYVRQFF. CDR3 bases: TGTGCCAGCAGCCCTACTGGGGGGGCGGTATATGTAAGGCAGTTCTTC. The chain carries TRBV7-2 and TRBJ2-1; a weak D match, TRBD2 (7 bases). Germline V gene data show CDR1 as SGHTA and CDR2 as FQGNSA. V dropped 5 bases and J dropped 12 bases, with 26 bases sitting between them. The CDR3 loop spans 16 amino acids. Variable domain in full (rest from reference TRBV7-2 and TRBJ2-1): GAGVSQSPSNKVTEKGKDVELRCDPISGHTALYWYRQSLGQGLEFLIYFQGNSAPDKSGLPSDRFSAERTGGSVSTLTIQRTQQEDSAVYLCASSPTGGAVYVRQFFGPGTRLTVL.

The rearrangement uses TRBV9 and TRBJ2-1; 10 bases fit TRBD2. The CDR3 is made up of 15 amino acids. Germline V gene lookup returns CDR1 SGDLS and CDR2 YYNGEE. V lost 4 bases, J lost 8 bases, and 9 bases stayed unmatched. The CDR3 region has the DNA TGTGCCAGCAGCCCACAGCGGGGGGGCCGGGATGAGCAGTTCTTC. The encoded protein is CASSPQRGGRDEQFF.

This sequence joins TRBV29-1 and TRBJ2-3, with 13 bases identical to TRBD2. The germline V gene encodes CDR1 SQVTM and CDR2 ANQGSEA. The CDR3 length is 13 residues. The V and J ends lost 3 bases and 6 bases, in that order; junction bases with no gene match: 0. CDR3: CSVETSGGDTQYF. CDR3 sequence (DNA): TGCAGCGTTGAGACTAGCGGGGGGGATACGCAGTATTTT.

The count of this clone is one. V usage is TRBV19 and J usage is TRBJ2-3, with a weak D call TRBD1 (8 bases). This CDR3 spans 17 amino acids. Germline CDR1 is LNHDA and CDR2 is SQIVND (reference sequence). The V and J ends lost 4 bases and 1 base respectively, with 18 bases between them. The CDR3 is CASSTTGGAFGTDTQYF. The CDR3 DNA is TGTGCCAGTAGTACTACAGGGGGGGCCTTTGGCACAGATACGCAGTATTTT.

The chain carries TRBV6-5 and TRBJ1-3, with no clear D. V gave up 8 bases and J gave up 4 bases, with 12 bases separating them. CDR1 MNHEY and CDR2 SVGAGI come from the germline V gene. The CDR3 covers 13 residues. CDR3: CASAPGTGNTIYF. CDR3 in DNA: TGTGCCAGCGCCCCGGGAACGGGAAACACCATATATTTT.

This clone was seen a single time. The chain combines TRBV7-9 with TRBJ1-2; D gene ambiguous. CDR3 size: 13 residues. The V gene's germline CDR1 is SEHNR and CDR2 FQNEAQ (reference sequence). Trimming cost V 6 bases and J 8 bases, with 16 bases left between them. CDR3 coding DNA: TGTGCCAGCAGTCCCGAGTCCGGGTTCGGCTACACCTTC. Its translation is CASSPESGFGYTF.

Only a few counts were recorded for this clone. V and J are TRBV29-1 and TRBJ1-2, with TRBD1 matching over 7 bases. The ends lost 4 bases at V and 7 bases at J; junction bases unmatched: 15. There are 15 residues in the CDR3. Germline V gives CDR1 SQVTM, CDR2 ANQGSEA. The CDR3 region has the DNA TGCAGCGTTGTCGACTCCCTCAGGGGGAAAGGTGGCTACACCTTC. This encodes CSVVDSLRGKGGYTF. The entire variable domain, with the rest obtained from reference TRBV29-1 and TRBJ1-2, is as follows: SAVISQKPSRDICQRGTSLTIQCQVDSQVTMMFWYRQQPGQSLTLIATANQGSEATYESGFVIDKFPISRPNLTFSTLTVSNMSPEDSSIYLCSVVDSLRGKGGYTFGSGTRLTVV.

The V gene is TRBV27, the J gene TRBJ1-5; the match to TRBD1 covers 10 bases. This CDR3 is 14 amino acids long. The trim removed 6 bases at V and 6 bases at J, leaving 5 bases unmatched. CDR1 and CDR2 (germline): MNHEY, SMNVEV (reference sequence). Here the CDR3 DNA reads TGTGCCAGCAGCCTGACAGGGGGCTTTCAGCCCCAGCATTTT. It is translated as CASSLTGGFQPQHF.

This clone turned up a few times. DNA of the CDR3: TGTGCCATCCTGGCTCAGGGGAAACCTGAAGCTTTCTTT. Encoded protein: CAILAQGKPEAFF. The J gene is TRBJ1-1, the V gene TRBV10-3; TRBD1 might be the D (6 bases). The length of the CDR3 is 13 residues. The germline gives CDR1 ENHRY, CDR2 SYGVKD. V was pared by 8 bases and J by 6 bases, with 16 bases between.

This sequence joins TRBV7-2 and TRBJ2-5; 12 positions agree with TRBD2. The CDR3 has 17 amino acids. Trimming cost V 4 bases and J 3 bases; bases outside gene matches: 9. The germline V gene encodes CDR1 SGHTA and CDR2 FQGNSA. The chain's CDR3 is CASSSLTSGGLKETQYF. The CDR3 DNA sequence: TGTGCCAGCAGCTCCCTGACTAGCGGGGGCTTAAAAGAGACCCAGTACTTC.

The table lists this clone with a few counts. This chain joins TRBV18 and TRBJ1-1; unclear D gene. This CDR3 has 15 amino acids. Germline V CDR1 and CDR2: KGHSH, LQKENI. The V and J ends lost 6 bases and 0 bases respectively, with 14 bases between them. In DNA form, the CDR3 reads TGTGCCAGCTCCCTAATTAGTGATATGAACACTGAAGCTTTCTTT. Translation gives CASSLISDMNTEAFF.

This chain's CDR3 is CASSPGLAGVIGTDTQYF. In DNA form, the CDR3 reads TGTGCCAGCTCACCCGGACTAGCGGGGGTGATAGGCACAGATACGCAGTATTTT. The chain couples TRBV18 to TRBJ2-3; TRBD2 matches 13 bases. J was trimmed by 1 base and V by 3 bases; bases with no gene match: 7. Germline V gene data show CDR1 as KGHSH and CDR2 as LQKENI. CDR3 length: 18 amino acids.

This clone was found a few times. The limits of the CDR3 on the DNA are not certain, so only TCRdb's listed CDR3 is given. The chain has TRBV5-1 and TRBJ1-1. The CDR3 is 14 residues long, counting both termini. CDR1 and CDR2 (germline): SGHRS, YFSETQ. The chain's CDR3 is CASSFGPGNTEAFF.